The clone carrying this TCR beta chain appeared once. The method was immunoSEQ multiplex PCR; TCRdb's version includes in-frame clones alone and lacks a portion of them. The repertoire holds roughly 24,000 clones, 85% seen once, with roughly 35% in the top ten. This specimen belongs to a study of OX40 agonist ivuxolimab in advanced cancers. The CDR3 has 15 residues. Germline lookup yields CDR1 LNHDA and CDR2 SQIVND (reference sequence). The V and J ends lost 6 bases and 6 bases, in that order; junction bases with no gene match: 8. The source is an adult with an advanced solid tumor such as melanoma, head and neck, liver or kidney cancer. The sample was CD4+ or CD8+ T cells sorted from blood, taken in a trial of the OX40 agonist ivuxolimab. The genes are TRBV19 and TRBJ2-2, with 9 bases fitting TRBD1. CDR3: CASSPGQGRAGELFF. The CDR3, as DNA: TGTGCCAGTAGCCCGGGACAGGGAAGGGCCGGGGAGCTGTTTTTT.